Shown below are 18 T cell receptor beta chains from a single sample sequenced in a study of cytomegalovirus exposure and HLA in healthy donors. The table came from immunoSEQ multiplex PCR; TCRdb's copy has only in-frame clones and leaves some out. This table holds about 240,000 clones, around 85% found once. The sequencing input was PBMCs. The receptors here all came from a woman in her thirties in good health and CMV-seropositive.

The V call is TRBV5-1, the J call TRBJ2-5; tentative D call: TRBD2 (6 bases). In germline, CDR1 is SGHRS, CDR2 YFSETQ. Trimming cost V 4 bases and J 1 base, with 23 bases left between them. The length of the CDR3 is 18 residues. CDR3 DNA sequence: TGCGCCAGCAGCAGACAACGGGGGACGGGGGTGGTCCAAGAGACCCAGTACTTC. Its protein product is CASSRQRGTGVVQETQYF.

The chain couples TRBV7-9 to TRBJ1-4; 9 bases fit TRBD1. Germline V gene data show CDR1 as SEHNR and CDR2 as FQNEAQ (reference sequence). V was clipped by 5 bases and J by 1 base; unmatched bases: 5. This CDR3 region has 16 residues. This CDR3 is CASSLTDRGTNEKLFF. The CDR3 DNA is TGTGCCAGCAGCCTCACGGACAGGGGAACTAATGAAAAACTGTTTTTT.

This sequence joins TRBV2 and TRBJ2-1, with TRBD2 matching over 10 bases. Germline values: CDR1 SNHLY, CDR2 FYNNEI. CDR3 length: 16 residues. V dropped 6 bases and J dropped 1; count of bases not matched to a gene: 6. CDR3 in DNA: TGTGCCAGCAGAAACCTAGCGGGAGCTTCCTACAATGAGCAGTTCTTC. The encoded protein is CASRNLAGASYNEQFF.

This sequence joins TRBV6-1 and TRBJ2-7; a possible D gene is TRBD1 (6 bases). V gave up 5 bases and J gave up 10 bases, with 18 bases separating them. CDR3 size: 13 residues. In germline, CDR1 is MNHNS, CDR2 SASEGT. The CDR3 region has the DNA TGTGCCAGCAGTATTGAACAGGGAGCCCCTCAGTACTTC. It codes for CASSIEQGAPQYF.

The chain is built from TRBV5-1 and TRBJ2-3; D unresolved. V was clipped by 6 bases and J by 0 bases, with 8 bases between them. The V gene's germline CDR1 is SGHRS and CDR2 YFSETQ. CDR3 size: 13 residues. The CDR3 bases are TGCGCCAGCAAAAGCCCTAGCACAGATACGCAGTATTTT. Translating gives CASKSPSTDTQYF.

The chain combines TRBV5-1 with TRBJ2-2; 7 bases align to TRBD2. Trimming removed 2 bases from V and 9 bases from J; junction bases left unmatched: 16. The CDR3 runs 17 residues. The germline gives CDR1 SGHRS, CDR2 YFSETQ. This chain's CDR3 is CASSFGGGSGRPRELFF. Here the CDR3 DNA reads TGCGCCAGCAGCTTTGGAGGCGGGAGTGGGAGACCCCGGGAGCTGTTTTTT. The entire variable domain, with the rest obtained from reference TRBV5-1 and TRBJ2-2, is as follows: KAGVTQTPRYLIKTRGQQVTLSCSPISGHRSVSWYQQTPGQGLQFLFEYFSETQRNKGNFPGRFSGRQFSNSRSEMNVSTLELGDSALYLCASSFGGGSGRPRELFFGEGSRLTVL.

This sequence joins TRBV6-1 and TRBJ1-5, with D possibly being TRBD1 (6 bases). Between the trimmed V and J ends, which lost 1 base and 0 bases, there was a span of 16 bases. The CDR3 totals 18 residues. CDR1 and CDR2 (germline): MNHNS, SASEGT. The CDR3 protein is CASSEDGPRGYSNQPQHF. The CDR3 DNA is TGTGCCAGCAGTGAAGATGGCCCCAGGGGCTATAGCAATCAGCCCCAGCATTTT.

Here the CDR3 DNA reads TGTGCCAGCAGCTGGGGATGGGCGGGAGGGCCCTCAGATACGCAGTATTTT. It is translated as CASSWGWAGGPSDTQYF. This rearrangement joins TRBV7-8 to TRBJ2-3; 9 bases are shared with TRBD2. CDR3 length: 17 residues. The germline V gene encodes CDR1 SGHVS and CDR2 FQNEAQ. J was trimmed by 4 bases and V by 4 bases; bases with no gene match: 12.

The chain carries TRBV4-2 and TRBJ2-3; 11 bases are a match to TRBD2. The junction had 9 bases not matched to a gene; V was cut back by 6 bases and J by 4 bases. This CDR3 spans 16 amino acids. Germline CDR1 LGHNA, CDR2 YNFKEQ. The CDR3 bases are TGTGCCAGCAGTCCTTTAGCGGGAGGGCCCCCAGATACGCAGTATTTT. The encoded protein is CASSPLAGGPPDTQYF.

This sequence joins TRBV5-4 and TRBJ1-2, with a weak D call TRBD1 (5 bases). CDR3 length: 16 amino acids. Germline CDR1 reads SGHNT; CDR2 reads YYREEE (reference sequence). The V end was cut by 0 bases, the J end by 4 bases, with 16 bases between. CDR3 region: CASSLAGQGGFYGYTF. CDR3 sequence (DNA): TGTGCCAGCAGCTTGGCCGGGCAGGGAGGCTTCTATGGCTACACCTTC.

The CDR3 sequence: CASSLGGLAHTDTQYF. The CDR3 DNA is TGCGCCAGCAGCTTGGGTGGACTAGCACACACAGATACGCAGTATTTT. The rearrangement uses TRBV5-1 and TRBJ2-3; 8 bases align to TRBD2. CDR1 and CDR2 (germline): SGHRS, YFSETQ. The CDR3 is 16 residues long. The trim removed 0 bases at V and 2 bases at J, leaving 5 bases unmatched.

V and J are TRBV13 and TRBJ2-3; 11 positions agree with TRBD2. V gave up 5 bases and J gave up 6 bases; unmatched junction bases: 7. CDR1 and CDR2 (germline): PRHDT, FYEKMQ (reference sequence). The CDR3 covers 15 residues. This chain's CDR3 is CASSATSGSGDTQYF. The DNA for the CDR3 is TGTGCCAGCAGCGCCACTAGCGGGAGTGGGGATACGCAGTATTTT. Full variable domain (missing parts from reference TRBV13 and TRBJ2-3): AAGVIQSPRHLIKEKRETATLKCYPIPRHDTVYWYQQGPGQDPQFLISFYEKMQSDKGSIPDRFSAQQFSDYHSELNMSSLELGDSALYFCASSATSGSGDTQYFGPGTRLTVL.

This chain links TRBV19 with TRBJ1-2; D perhaps matches TRBD1 (5 bases). The CDR3 runs to 15 residues. The germline V gene has CDR1 LNHDA and CDR2 SQIVND (reference sequence). Trimming stripped 6 bases from V and 3 bases from J, with 17 bases between. The CDR3, as DNA: TGTGCCAGTAGCCCCATGAGGGGAGGACACTATGGCTACACCTTC. It yields the protein CASSPMRGGHYGYTF.

This rearrangement joins TRBV4-2 to TRBJ2-7, with D perhaps TRBD1 (6 bases). Germline V lookup: CDR1 LGHNA, CDR2 YNFKEQ. Trimming took off 4 bases at V and 6 bases at J, with 16 bases between the two ends. The CDR3 consists of 14 residues. The CDR3 is CASSPTNDRREQYF. The DNA of the CDR3 is TGTGCCAGCAGCCCGACCAACGACAGGCGCGAGCAGTACTTC.

The chain recombines TRBV7-2 with TRBJ2-1; D may be TRBD2 (5 bases). Germline V gene sequence: CDR1 SGHTA, CDR2 FQGNSA. The V and J ends lost 3 bases and 15 bases respectively, with 15 bases between them. The CDR3 is 12 amino acids. CDR3 DNA: TGTGCCAGCAGCTTGTTAGGTCTAGCTGGGTTCTTC. It is translated as CASSLLGLAGFF. Full variable domain (rest looked up from reference TRBV7-2 and TRBJ2-1): GAGVSQSPSNKVTEKGKDVELRCDPISGHTALYWYRQSLGQGLEFLIYFQGNSAPDKSGLPSDRFSAERTGGSVSTLTIQRTQQEDSAVYLCASSLLGLAGFFGPGTRLTVL.

The rearrangement uses TRBV6-1 and TRBJ1-5; 7 bases fit TRBD1. Germline CDR1 MNHNS, CDR2 SASEGT. V lost 6 bases and J lost 0; bases outside the gene matches: 5. The CDR3 extends over 15 amino acids. The CDR3 protein is CASRPGQYSNQPQHF. The CDR3 DNA reads TGTGCCAGCAGACCGGGACAGTATAGCAATCAGCCCCAGCATTTT.

The chain has TRBV9 and TRBJ2-7; maybe TRBD2 (5 bases). V was pared by 9 bases and J by 1 base, with 17 bases between. The CDR3 length is 14 residues. Germline V gene sequence: CDR1 SGDLS, CDR2 YYNGEE. CDR3 loop: CAIEELESSYEQYF. The CDR3 coding sequence is TGTGCCATCGAAGAACTAGAATCGTCCTACGAGCAGTACTTC.

The chain carries TRBV19 and TRBJ2-7; D might be TRBD2 (5 bases). Trimming took off 3 bases at V and 0 bases at J, with 6 bases between the two ends. CDR1 LNHDA and CDR2 SQIVND come from the germline V gene (reference sequence). The CDR3 spans 13 residues. The CDR3 DNA follows: TGTGCCAGTAGTATCGAGGGCTCCTACGAGCAGTACTTC. Its translation: CASSIEGSYEQYF.